These 18 T cell receptor beta chains were sequenced from one sample in a study of T cell repertoires in cytomegalovirus infection (dated by TCRdb to the late 2010s). What these receptors recognize is not known. Reads for this sample came from an Illumina HiSeq 1500. TCRdb reran the public reads through fastp at Q25 and MiXCR, keeping productive beta chains. Rows merge per CDR3 protein into single entries with the most common DNA and genes. The sample contains under 120,000 distinct CDR3 sequences, around 40% of them found a single time. 65% to 75% of the sample is in the top ten clones. Sample treatment or condition, as interpreted from the label and publication: in vitro stimulation with specific CMV peptide epitopes to enrich CMV-specific T cells. This sample comprised CD8+ T cells from cultured PBMCs, obtained from culture after CMV antigen stimulation. These TCRs come from a human donor in good health (CMV status not recorded). Some clones in this sample may be carry-over from other donors' samples.

The rearrangement uses TRBV27 and TRBJ2-7; TRBD2 aligns across 8 bases. The V gene's germline CDR1 is MNHEY and CDR2 SMNVEV (reference sequence). Trimming at V came to 7 bases and at J to 2 bases, leaving 7 bases not matched to a gene. The CDR3 runs 14 residues. The CDR3 coding sequence is TGTGCCAGCAATTCGGGGGGGGCCCCCTACGAGCAGTACTTC. Protein: CASNSGGAPYEQYF.

This clonotype turned up a few times. CDR3 amino acids: CASRAAGLGIDEQFF. CDR3 nucleotide sequence: TGTGCCAGCAGGGCCGCGGGACTAGGAATCGACGAGCAGTTCTTC. This sequence joins TRBV12-3 or TRBV12-4 and TRBJ2-1, with 8 bases matching TRBD2. This CDR3 is built from 15 residues. V lost 6 bases, J lost 10 bases, and 14 bases stayed unmatched.

DNA of the CDR3: TGTGCCAGCAGTTACAGGGTTCGGGACACTGAAGCTTTCTTT. It codes for CASSYRVRDTEAFF. This sequence joins TRBV6-6 and TRBJ1-1, with unresolved D. CDR1 is MNHNY and CDR2 is SVGAGI in the germline V gene (reference sequence). The length of the CDR3 is 14 residues. V lost 2 bases and J 3 bases, leaving 10 bases between the germline ends.

A few counts support this clonotype. The chain combines TRBV27 with TRBJ1-1; D may be TRBD1 (5 bases). Trimming stripped 5 bases from V and 3 bases from J, with 19 bases between. CDR1 and CDR2 from the germline V gene are MNHEY and SMNVEV (reference sequence). The CDR3 covers 16 residues. CDR3 region: CASSQTPGTLDTEAFF. In nucleotides, the CDR3 is TGTGCCAGCAGTCAGACTCCGGGGACCCTGGACACTGAAGCTTTCTTT.

The rearrangement uses TRBV27 and TRBJ2-7; D possibly corresponds to TRBD2 (5 bases). The V gene lost 5 bases and the J gene lost 3 bases, with 11 bases spanning the gap. The CDR3 consists of 13 residues. CDR1 is MNHEY and CDR2 is SMNVEV in the germline V gene (reference sequence). CDR3 region: CASSLGILYEQYF. The CDR3, as DNA: TGTGCCAGCAGTCTCGGGATCCTCTACGAGCAGTACTTC.

This clonotype has more than one count but fewer than ten. V gene TRBV7-2 combines with J gene TRBJ2-7; tentative D call: TRBD1 (5 bases). This CDR3 region has 15 residues. The ends were cut back, 1 base at V and 2 bases at J, with 12 bases in the middle. Germline V lookup: CDR1 SGHTA, CDR2 FQGNSA. CDR3 loop: CASSLVWQGAYEQYF. In nucleotides, the CDR3 is TGTGCCAGCAGCTTAGTTTGGCAGGGTGCCTACGAGCAGTACTTC.

The CDR3 protein is CASSQARIGETQYF. The CDR3 nucleotides are TGTGCCAGCAGCCAAGCGAGGATAGGGGAGACCCAGTACTTC. The chain recombines TRBV14 with TRBJ2-5; unclear D gene. This CDR3 comprises 14 residues. The V gene lost 1 base and the J gene lost 5 bases, with 11 bases spanning the gap. Germline loops: CDR1 SGHDN, CDR2 FVKESK.

This clonotype occurred many times. CDR3 in amino acids: CASSLLQDYEQYF. CDR3 in DNA: TGTGCCAGCAGTTTATTACAGGACTACGAGCAGTACTTC. The chain is built from TRBV27 and TRBJ2-7; weak D call: TRBD1 (5 bases). Germline lookup yields CDR1 MNHEY and CDR2 SMNVEV (reference sequence). V was pared by 1 base and J by 3 bases, with 7 bases between. CDR3 length: 13 residues.

The chain employs TRBV15 and TRBJ2-1; D unresolved. V was clipped by 1 base and J by 6 bases, with 7 bases between them. Germline CDR1 and CDR2: LNHNV and YYDKDF (reference sequence). This CDR3 contains 13 residues. CDR3 region: CATSRVPSNEQFF. For the CDR3, the DNA is TGTGCCACCAGCAGAGTGCCTAGCAATGAGCAGTTCTTC.

This clonotype was picked up a small number of times. The gene calls are TRBV4-1 and TRBJ1-1, with D perhaps TRBD1 (6 bases). The germline V gene encodes CDR1 MGHRA and CDR2 YSYEKL. V lost 0 bases and J lost 5, with 10 bases in between. This CDR3 region has 14 residues. The CDR3 loop is CASSQDGGATEAFF. The CDR3 region has the DNA TGCGCCAGCAGCCAAGATGGGGGGGCTACTGAAGCTTTCTTT.

In its sample, this clonotype was seen a few times. The J gene is TRBJ1-6, the V gene TRBV2; D possibly corresponds to TRBD1 (5 bases). CDR1 and CDR2 from the germline V gene are SNHLY and FYNNEI. This CDR3 spans 14 amino acids. Between the trimmed V and J ends, which lost 7 bases and 10 bases, there was a span of 17 bases. The CDR3 DNA follows: TGTGCCAGCACATCGGACATCATGGCCTCACCCCTCCACTTT. This encodes CASTSDIMASPLHF.

This chain joins TRBV27 and TRBJ1-6; 8 bases match TRBD1. Germline-derived CDR1 and CDR2 are MNHEY and SMNVEV (reference sequence). V trimming: 6 bases; J trimming: 6 bases; junction bases outside the gene matches: 7. The CDR3 has 15 amino acids. This CDR3 reads CASRPPTGVNSPLHF. The CDR3 nucleotides read TGTGCCAGCAGACCTCCGACAGGGGTTAATTCACCCCTCCACTTT.

The chain recombines TRBV28 with TRBJ2-7, with 8 bases matching TRBD1. Germline V gene data show CDR1 as MDHEN and CDR2 as SYDVKM. The CDR3 consists of 13 residues. V gave up 11 bases and J gave up 2 bases; unmatched junction bases: 8. The CDR3 loop is CAAWDRSPYEQYF. For the CDR3, the DNA is TGTGCCGCCTGGGACAGGTCCCCCTACGAGCAGTACTTC.

The chain combines TRBV11-2 with TRBJ2-5, with TRBD2 identical over 9 bases. The CDR3 covers 16 residues. V trimming: 1 base; J trimming: 5 bases; junction bases outside the gene matches: 8. Per germline, CDR1 SGHAT and CDR2 FQNNGV. The CDR3 loop reads CASSLGVSGGPETQYF. CDR3 DNA sequence: TGTGCCAGCAGCTTAGGCGTTAGCGGGGGCCCGGAGACCCAGTACTTC.

The chain employs TRBV29-1 and TRBJ2-3; 9 nucleotides match TRBD2. This CDR3 spans 14 amino acids. The germline V gene has CDR1 SQVTM and CDR2 ANQGSEA. V lost 3 bases to trimming and J lost 6 bases; unmatched junction nucleotides: 7. The CDR3 coding sequence is TGCAGCGTTGACCTAGCGGGGCTCGGGGATACGCAGTATTTT. Translated, it gives CSVDLAGLGDTQYF.

This clonotype was detected ten times or more. This chain uses TRBV12-3 or TRBV12-4 with TRBJ2-3; TRBD1 matches at 8 bases. This CDR3 spans 12 amino acids. The CDR3 spells CADRDITDTQYF. The DNA for the CDR3 is TGTGCGGACAGGGATATCACAGATACGCAGTATTTT.

This clonotype was seen a few times. The rearrangement joins TRBV6-1 to TRBJ2-3; D is unresolved. The germline V gene has CDR1 MNHNS and CDR2 SASEGT. CDR3 length: 12 residues. Deletions cut 0 bases from V and 3 bases from J, with 1 base between. The CDR3 bases are TGTGCCAGCAGTGAAGCGACAGATACGCAGTATTTT. It translates to CASSEATDTQYF.

This clonotype was counted a few times. V gene TRBV7-9 combines with J gene TRBJ2-5, with TRBD2 matching over 7 bases. Per the germline V gene, CDR1 is SEHNR and CDR2 is FQNEAQ (reference sequence). The CDR3 has 14 residues. Germline trimming cut 5 bases from V and 5 bases from J; bases unmatched to any gene: 8. The CDR3 sequence is CASSRDYGVETQYF. As DNA, the CDR3 is TGTGCCAGCAGCCGGGACTACGGAGTCGAGACCCAGTACTTC.